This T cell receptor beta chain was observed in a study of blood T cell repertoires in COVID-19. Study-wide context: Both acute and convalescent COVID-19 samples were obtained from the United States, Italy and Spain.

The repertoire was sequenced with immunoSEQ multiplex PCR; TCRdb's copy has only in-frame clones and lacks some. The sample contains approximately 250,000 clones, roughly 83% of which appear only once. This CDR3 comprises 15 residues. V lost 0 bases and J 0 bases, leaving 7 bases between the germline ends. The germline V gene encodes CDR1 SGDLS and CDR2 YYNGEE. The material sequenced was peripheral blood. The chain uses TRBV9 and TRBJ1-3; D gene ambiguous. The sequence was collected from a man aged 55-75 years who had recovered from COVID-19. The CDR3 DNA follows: TGTGCCAGCAGCGTAGGTATAGACTCTGGAAACACCATATATTTT. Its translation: CASSVGIDSGNTIYF.